This T cell receptor (beta chain) was identified in a study of T cell responses to AZD1222 COVID-19 vaccine. This clone was seen repeatedly, ten times or more. Its antigen is not identified. The repertoire was sequenced with immunoSEQ multiplex PCR; TCRdb's copy has only in-frame clones and lacks some. The sample has 54,000 or so clones, over 70% seen once. General study points: Clonal diversity was possibly underestimated; the donors were predominantly white British and more often female. CD4 TCRs covered the whole spike, strongest at regions 160-218 and 743-854.

The CDR3 is made up of 18 amino acids. V shed 3 bases, J shed 1 base, and the junction held 14 bases outside the gene matches. In germline, CDR1 is DFQATT, CDR2 SNEGSKA (reference sequence). The receptor's source is an adult in good health. J is TRBJ2-7 and V is TRBV20-1; 11 nucleotides align to TRBD2. The sample consisted of peripheral blood, taken on day 0 of AZD1222 vaccination. CDR3 in amino acids: CSASYRLAGRKISYEQYF. In DNA form, the CDR3 reads TGCAGTGCTAGTTATAGACTAGCGGGAAGAAAGATATCCTACGAGCAGTACTTC.